This paragraph covers one T cell receptor beta chain sequence. These data come from a study of technical replicates of blood from several donors. Sequencing used immunoSEQ multiplex PCR; TCRdb keeps in-frame clones, though not all of them. The data contain tens of thousands of clones, more than 85% of them singletons. With V trimmed by 0 bases and J by 10 bases, 12 bases remained unmatched. CDR3 length: 15 amino acids. CDR1 and CDR2 (germline): MNHEY, SVGAGI. The V gene is TRBV6-5, the J gene TRBJ2-7, with TRBD2 matching over 7 bases. Specimen: PBMCs. The source of this sequence is a human donor in good health. Some clones in this sample may be carry-over from other donors' samples. This CDR3 is CASSYSSGASMYQYF. DNA of the CDR3: TGTGCCAGCAGTTACTCGAGCGGGGCCTCTATGTATCAGTACTTC.